The 25 T cell receptor beta chains listed next were all sequenced from one sample in a study of cytotoxic CD8 clonotypes in ibrutinib-treated CLL. Data came from immunoSEQ multiplex PCR; TCRdb stores just in-frame clones and leaves some out. This repertoire shows approximately 47,000 clones, about 50% found once; its top ten account for around 30%. Source: PBMCs, taken after 24 months of ibrutinib treatment. The origin of the receptors is a human donor with chronic lymphocytic leukemia.

This chain connects TRBV5-1 to TRBJ1-3; D is unclear. Deletions cut 1 base from V and 0 bases from J, with 2 bases between. CDR1 is SGHRS, CDR2 YFSETQ, per germline. The CDR3 runs to 13 residues. CDR3 protein: CASSLISGNTIYF. The CDR3, as DNA: TGCGCCAGCAGCTTGATCTCTGGAAACACCATATATTTT. Looking up the rest from reference TRBV5-1 and TRBJ1-3 gives the full variable domain: KAGVTQTPRYLIKTRGQQVTLSCSPISGHRSVSWYQQTPGQGLQFLFEYFSETQRNKGNFPGRFSGRQFSNSRSEMNVSTLELGDSALYLCASSLISGNTIYFGEGSWLTVV.

The chain has TRBV4-1 and TRBJ1-2; 7 bases fit TRBD1. The length of the CDR3 is 15 residues. The V gene's germline CDR1 is MGHRA and CDR2 YSYEKL. V was pared by 3 bases and J by 2 bases, with 6 bases of the junction left unmatched. The CDR3 coding sequence is TGCGCCAGCAGCCAGCCGGACAGGAACAACTATGGCTACACCTTC. It encodes CASSQPDRNNYGYTF.

The chain combines TRBV5-1 with TRBJ1-2; D unclear. The V end was cut by 0 bases, the J end by 9 bases, with 9 bases between. Germline CDR1 is SGHRS and CDR2 is YFSETQ. This CDR3 has 12 amino acids. Written as DNA, the CDR3 is TGCGCCAGCAGCTTGGACGAATCGAGCTACACCTTC. It translates to CASSLDESSYTF.

This clone was seen more than once but under ten times. The chain has TRBV6-1 and TRBJ1-2; D possibly corresponds to TRBD1 (5 bases). Trimming pared 3 bases from V and 0 bases from J, leaving 17 bases between. The CDR3 runs 17 residues. Germline V gene sequence: CDR1 MNHNS, CDR2 SASEGT. The CDR3 coding sequence is TGTGCCAGCAGTGATCTCCGGGACGCGGGTCCTAACTATGGCTACACCTTC. Its translation is CASSDLRDAGPNYGYTF.

The rearrangement links TRBV6-6 to TRBJ2-7, with TRBD2 identical over 8 bases. The CDR3 sequence is 15 residues long. CDR1 is MNHNY and CDR2 is SVGAGI in the germline V gene (reference sequence). J gave up 7 bases and V 0 bases, and 8 bases lay outside the gene matches. The CDR3 DNA is TGTGCCAGCAGTTACTCTGGGCGCGGGGGGTCAGAGCAGTACTTC. Amino acids: CASSYSGRGGSEQYF.

This rearrangement joins TRBV6-5 to TRBJ1-5, with no clear D. Looked up from germline, CDR1 is MNHEY and CDR2 is SVGAGI. The ends were cut back, 6 bases at V and 4 bases at J, with 7 bases in the middle. CDR3 length: 12 residues. CDR3 in DNA: TGTGCCAGCAGGTCCAGGAATCAGCCCCAGCATTTT. Its translation is CASRSRNQPQHF.

This clone was seen only a few times. The rearrangement links TRBV19 to TRBJ1-2, with TRBD1 matching 8 bases. Germline CDR1 and CDR2: LNHDA and SQIVND (reference sequence). This CDR3 has 14 amino acids. V gave up 6 bases and J gave up 4 bases; unmatched junction bases: 7. In DNA, the CDR3 is TGTGCCAGTAGAAGGGCAGGGGGCGGCTATGGCTACACCTTC. It codes for CASRRAGGGYGYTF. Drawing the rest from reference TRBV19 and TRBJ1-2, the complete variable domain is DGGITQSPKYLFRKEGQNVTLSCEQNLNHDAMYWYRQDPGQGLRLIYYSQIVNDFQKGDIAEGYSVSREKKESFPLTVTSAQKNPTAFYLCASRRAGGGYGYTFGSGTRLTVV.

V usage is TRBV10-2 and J usage is TRBJ1-2; no clear D gene. CDR1 is WSHSY and CDR2 is SAAADI in the germline V gene. The CDR3 is 12 residues long. Trimming shortened V by 2 bases and J by 8 bases, and 9 bases separated the two germline ends. The CDR3 coding sequence is TGCGCCAGCAGTGAGGTGGCGGAGGGCTACACCTTC. It translates to CASSEVAEGYTF.

This clone has at least ten counts. CDR3 in amino acids: CASSTLGYEQYF. CDR3 DNA sequence: TGCGCCAGCAGCACGTTGGGTTACGAGCAGTACTTC. The rearrangement joins TRBV5-1 to TRBJ2-7; D unclear. V was shortened by 4 bases and J by 4 bases, with 9 bases between the two germline ends. The CDR3 is 12 amino acids. Germline V CDR1 and CDR2: SGHRS, YFSETQ.

This chain links TRBV9 with TRBJ2-7, with TRBD1 identical over 9 bases. V shed 0 bases and J 3 bases; nucleotides not matched to a gene: 4. CDR1 and CDR2 (germline): SGDLS, YYNGEE. The CDR3 consists of 15 residues. CDR3 sequence: CASSVEGQGFYEQYF. DNA for the CDR3: TGTGCCAGCAGCGTAGAGGGACAGGGTTTCTACGAGCAGTACTTC.

The rearrangement uses TRBV5-1 and TRBJ1-6; no clear D. Germline V CDR1 and CDR2: SGHRS, YFSETQ. The CDR3 is made up of 19 amino acids. Trimming took off 0 bases at V and 0 bases at J, with 16 bases between the two ends. This chain's CDR3 is CASSLDRPGLSSYNSPLHF. CDR3 bases: TGCGCCAGCAGCTTGGACCGGCCAGGTCTTTCCTCCTATAATTCACCCCTCCACTTT.

The sample holds a few counts of this clone. CDR3 region: CASSSAGGLDTQYF. The DNA for the CDR3 is TGTGCCAGCAGCTCGGCGGGCGGTTTAGATACGCAGTATTTT. This chain uses TRBV11-2 with TRBJ2-3; the D gene is possibly TRBD2 (5 bases). The V end lost 4 bases, the J end lost 5 bases, and 13 bases lay between the germline ends. The germline V gene encodes CDR1 SGHAT and CDR2 FQNNGV. The CDR3 covers 14 residues. The variable domain in full, completed from reference TRBV11-2 and TRBJ2-3, reads EAGVAQSPRYKIIEKRQSVAFWCNPISGHATLYWYQQILGQGPKLLIQFQNNGVVDDSQLPKDRFSAERLKGVDSTLKIQPAKLEDSAVYLCASSSAGGLDTQYFGPGTRLTVL.

This chain joins TRBV5-1 and TRBJ1-3; 8 bases are a match to TRBD1. Germline CDR1 SGHRS, CDR2 YFSETQ. The J segment lost 4 bases and the V segment lost 4 bases, leaving 7 bases of the junction unmatched. The CDR3 runs 15 residues. CDR3 residues: CASSEAGGFGNTIYF. The CDR3 DNA reads TGCGCCAGCAGCGAGGCAGGGGGCTTCGGAAACACCATATATTTT.

This clone has a handful of counts. This chain links TRBV6-1 with TRBJ1-4; maybe TRBD1 (6 bases). This CDR3 region has 14 residues. V lost 5 bases and J lost 3, with 10 bases in between. Per the germline V gene, CDR1 is MNHNS and CDR2 is SASEGT. CDR3 loop: CASSPGAANEKLFF. DNA of the CDR3: TGTGCCAGCAGTCCAGGGGCGGCTAATGAAAAACTGTTTTTT.

The table lists this clone with a count of one. The genes are TRBV5-1 and TRBJ2-3; 11 bases match TRBD2. The trim removed 5 bases at V and 3 bases at J, leaving 5 bases unmatched. The CDR3 length is 15 residues. Germline-derived CDR1 and CDR2 are SGHRS and YFSETQ. The CDR3 nucleotides read TGCGCCAGCAGAGTAGCGGGAGGGAGGACAGATACGCAGTATTTT. It yields the protein CASRVAGGRTDTQYF.

The sample holds one count of this clone. The chain employs TRBV29-1 and TRBJ1-4; 9 bases agree with TRBD1. This CDR3 is 14 amino acids long. Germline V lookup: CDR1 SQVTM, CDR2 ANQGSEA. V was pared by 6 bases and J by 5 bases, with 7 bases of the junction left unmatched. In nucleotides, the CDR3 is TGCAGCGTGAGGGGGACAGGGAAAAATGAAAAACTGTTTTTT. This translates into CSVRGTGKNEKLFF. Full variable domain (rest looked up from reference TRBV29-1 and TRBJ1-4): SAVISQKPSRDICQRGTSLTIQCQVDSQVTMMFWYRQQPGQSLTLIATANQGSEATYESGFVIDKFPISRPNLTFSTLTVSNMSPEDSSIYLCSVRGTGKNEKLFFGSGTQLSVL.

The genes are TRBV9 and TRBJ2-1; D unresolved. CDR1 is SGDLS, CDR2 YYNGEE, per germline. The ends were cut back, 0 bases at V and 3 bases at J, with 10 bases in the middle. This CDR3 comprises 15 residues. The CDR3 loop reads CASSVGRNSYNEQFF. CDR3 sequence (DNA): TGTGCCAGCAGCGTAGGGCGCAACAGCTACAATGAGCAGTTCTTC.

This sequence joins TRBV5-1 and TRBJ2-1; D is ambiguous. Germline-derived CDR1 and CDR2 are SGHRS and YFSETQ. With 4 bases removed from V and 2 bases from J, the gap between germline ends came to 13 bases. The CDR3 runs 15 residues. The CDR3 DNA reads TGCGCCAGCAGCCCAAACACCGAACCCTACAATGAGCAGTTCTTC. Protein: CASSPNTEPYNEQFF.

This clone was detected a few times. The rearrangement joins TRBV6-6 to TRBJ1-5; D unresolved. Germline V lookup: CDR1 MNHNY, CDR2 SVGAGI (reference sequence). Trimming shortened V by 0 bases and J by 6 bases, and 12 bases separated the two germline ends. This CDR3 region has 15 residues. The CDR3: CASSYSMGWGQPQHF. In DNA, the CDR3 is TGTGCCAGCAGTTACTCGATGGGTTGGGGTCAGCCCCAGCATTTT.

The V and J genes are TRBV6-1 and TRBJ1-1; D is unclear. The V and J ends lost 1 base and 10 bases respectively, with 13 bases between them. CDR3 length: 13 amino acids. Germline lookup yields CDR1 MNHNS and CDR2 SASEGT. CDR3 DNA: TGTGCCAGCAGTGAAGTTAACCGGATACGAGCTTTCTTT. Encoded protein: CASSEVNRIRAFF.

This clone occurred a few times. The chain employs TRBV5-1 and TRBJ2-3, with D possibly TRBD2 on 5 matching bases. Per germline, CDR1 SGHRS and CDR2 YFSETQ. This CDR3 region has 13 residues. V dropped 7 bases and J dropped 1 base, with 10 bases sitting between them. In DNA, the CDR3 is TGCGCCAGCGCCCCCGGGGGCACAGATACGCAGTATTTT. As protein: CASAPGGTDTQYF.

The rearrangement uses TRBV7-9 and TRBJ2-7; unclear D gene. The CDR3 contains 14 residues. V gave up 3 bases and J gave up 0 bases, with 9 bases separating them. Germline V CDR1 and CDR2: SEHNR, FQNEAQ (reference sequence). The CDR3 sequence: CASSLSPSSYEQYF. DNA for the CDR3: TGTGCCAGCAGCTTGTCTCCCAGCTCCTACGAGCAGTACTTC.

V gene TRBV4-2 combines with J gene TRBJ2-7; D assignment may be TRBD1 or TRBD2 (5 bases each). This CDR3 region has 16 residues. The germline V and J ends were trimmed by 0 bases and 6 bases, with 18 bases remaining between them. The germline gives CDR1 LGHNA, CDR2 YNFKEQ. This chain's CDR3 is CASSQDGGDPPREQYF. CDR3 sequence (DNA): TGTGCCAGCAGCCAAGATGGTGGGGACCCGCCGCGCGAGCAGTACTTC.

The V and J genes are TRBV2 and TRBJ2-3; 11 nucleotides match TRBD2. The CDR3 loop spans 13 amino acids. Germline V lookup: CDR1 SNHLY, CDR2 FYNNEI. Trimming cost V 10 bases and J 4 bases; bases outside gene matches: 4. CDR3 nucleotides: TGTGCCATAGCGGGGGGGCGATCAGATACGCAGTATTTT. This translates into CAIAGGRSDTQYF.

The CDR3 is CASTGGHGYTF. The CDR3, as DNA: TGTGCCAGCACGGGGGGGCATGGCTACACCTTC. The chain combines TRBV6-5 with TRBJ1-2; the D gene is possibly TRBD1 (6 bases). The CDR3 extends over 11 amino acids. Germline V gene sequence: CDR1 MNHEY, CDR2 SVGAGI. V was pared by 7 bases and J by 6 bases, with 9 bases between.